This T cell receptor (beta chain) was retrieved from a study of tumor-infiltrating lymphocytes in primary liver carcinoma. Study-level points and caveats: Appearing in all five tumor regions was true of only about 7-25% of top clones. In tumor-adjacent and tumor-blood pairs, overlap was lower than in tumor region pairs.

Investigators took RNA and DNA out together from about 19-30 mg of unsorted bulk tissue. On this clonotype itself: Its antigen is as yet unknown. This CDR3 fails to terminate in the conserved phenylalanine or tryptophan, so it likely reflects a read error.

Reverse transcription of 450 to 500 ng total RNA with a constant-region primer produced TCR beta cDNA. Amplification in three nested multiplex PCR rounds with slightly modified ARM-PCR gave rise to TCR beta libraries. MiXCR was run by TCRdb on the multiplex PCR reads, yielding one entry per CDR3 protein. This table has around 100,000 distinct CDR3 sequences, 55% to 80% appearing once. The TCR sequence derives from a woman in her sixties with primary liver carcinoma and hepatitis B virus infection. Sequencing used liver tumor tissue from sampling region 2. Subset noted: tumor region T2, inferior pole.

The CDR3 sequence: CVSSTSRGVEKLFS. For the CDR3, the DNA is TGTGTCAGCAGCACATCGCGAGGGGTAGAAAAACTGTTTTCT. The chain recombines TRBV6-6 with TRBJ1-4; D perhaps matches TRBD1 (5 bases). This CDR3 comprises 14 residues. Per germline, CDR1 MNHNY and CDR2 SVGAGI (reference sequence).